This T cell receptor beta chain was retrieved from a study of identical twins. This clonotype appeared many times. Its antigen is as yet unknown. It was template switching that added a universal primer site, and there were unique molecular identifiers on the cDNA. TCRdb itself ran the 5' RACE reads through MiXCR, one entry per CDR3 protein. Among 640,000 or so distinct CDR3 sequences listed, over 5% were seen once. Study-wide findings and caveats: Conclusions were based on cross-sectional statistical analysis, without following the same donors. For out-of-frame alpha sequences shared by twins, low generation probability was in excess. Beta clonotypes that were abundant in cord blood contained fewer insertions, a pattern absent from memory repertoires.

Between the trimmed V and J ends, which lost 4 bases and 6 bases, there was a span of 13 bases. The germline V gene encodes CDR1 SQVTM and CDR2 ANQGSEA. The CDR3 loop spans 14 amino acids. The origin of this receptor is a man between 18 and 29 years old in good health. Source material: naive T cells sorted from blood. The V call is TRBV29-1, the J call TRBJ1-6; D is possibly TRBD1 (6 bases). The CDR3 DNA follows: TGCAGCGTTGGATCAGACAGGTCTAATTCACCCCTCCACTTT. Its protein product is CSVGSDRSNSPLHF.